This record concerns one TCR beta chain sequence. The data are from a study of CD8+CD57+ T cells in acquired aplastic anemia. Genomic DNA served as template for TCR beta VDJ and CDR3 profiling. Each CDR3 protein is one row after TCRdb ran MiXCR on the reads. The sample comprises approximately 190,000 distinct CDR3 sequences, just under 50% of which are singletons, and over 7.5% rests with the top ten. Germline CDR1 reads LNHNV; CDR2 reads YYDKDF (reference sequence). The CDR3 has 14 residues. V lost 0 bases and J lost 9; bases outside the gene matches: 5. The authors sequenced patients whose flow cytometry had shown CD8+CD57+ cell expansion.

Specimen: sorted CD4+, CD8+, or CD8+CD57+ T cells (not recorded which) from PBMCs. The receptor's source is a human donor with aplastic anemia. The rearrangement joins TRBV15 to TRBJ1-2, with 9 positions matching TRBD1. The CDR3 sequence is CATSREGQGLSYTF. As DNA, the CDR3 is TGTGCCACCAGCAGAGAGGGACAGGGTCTTAGCTACACCTTC.